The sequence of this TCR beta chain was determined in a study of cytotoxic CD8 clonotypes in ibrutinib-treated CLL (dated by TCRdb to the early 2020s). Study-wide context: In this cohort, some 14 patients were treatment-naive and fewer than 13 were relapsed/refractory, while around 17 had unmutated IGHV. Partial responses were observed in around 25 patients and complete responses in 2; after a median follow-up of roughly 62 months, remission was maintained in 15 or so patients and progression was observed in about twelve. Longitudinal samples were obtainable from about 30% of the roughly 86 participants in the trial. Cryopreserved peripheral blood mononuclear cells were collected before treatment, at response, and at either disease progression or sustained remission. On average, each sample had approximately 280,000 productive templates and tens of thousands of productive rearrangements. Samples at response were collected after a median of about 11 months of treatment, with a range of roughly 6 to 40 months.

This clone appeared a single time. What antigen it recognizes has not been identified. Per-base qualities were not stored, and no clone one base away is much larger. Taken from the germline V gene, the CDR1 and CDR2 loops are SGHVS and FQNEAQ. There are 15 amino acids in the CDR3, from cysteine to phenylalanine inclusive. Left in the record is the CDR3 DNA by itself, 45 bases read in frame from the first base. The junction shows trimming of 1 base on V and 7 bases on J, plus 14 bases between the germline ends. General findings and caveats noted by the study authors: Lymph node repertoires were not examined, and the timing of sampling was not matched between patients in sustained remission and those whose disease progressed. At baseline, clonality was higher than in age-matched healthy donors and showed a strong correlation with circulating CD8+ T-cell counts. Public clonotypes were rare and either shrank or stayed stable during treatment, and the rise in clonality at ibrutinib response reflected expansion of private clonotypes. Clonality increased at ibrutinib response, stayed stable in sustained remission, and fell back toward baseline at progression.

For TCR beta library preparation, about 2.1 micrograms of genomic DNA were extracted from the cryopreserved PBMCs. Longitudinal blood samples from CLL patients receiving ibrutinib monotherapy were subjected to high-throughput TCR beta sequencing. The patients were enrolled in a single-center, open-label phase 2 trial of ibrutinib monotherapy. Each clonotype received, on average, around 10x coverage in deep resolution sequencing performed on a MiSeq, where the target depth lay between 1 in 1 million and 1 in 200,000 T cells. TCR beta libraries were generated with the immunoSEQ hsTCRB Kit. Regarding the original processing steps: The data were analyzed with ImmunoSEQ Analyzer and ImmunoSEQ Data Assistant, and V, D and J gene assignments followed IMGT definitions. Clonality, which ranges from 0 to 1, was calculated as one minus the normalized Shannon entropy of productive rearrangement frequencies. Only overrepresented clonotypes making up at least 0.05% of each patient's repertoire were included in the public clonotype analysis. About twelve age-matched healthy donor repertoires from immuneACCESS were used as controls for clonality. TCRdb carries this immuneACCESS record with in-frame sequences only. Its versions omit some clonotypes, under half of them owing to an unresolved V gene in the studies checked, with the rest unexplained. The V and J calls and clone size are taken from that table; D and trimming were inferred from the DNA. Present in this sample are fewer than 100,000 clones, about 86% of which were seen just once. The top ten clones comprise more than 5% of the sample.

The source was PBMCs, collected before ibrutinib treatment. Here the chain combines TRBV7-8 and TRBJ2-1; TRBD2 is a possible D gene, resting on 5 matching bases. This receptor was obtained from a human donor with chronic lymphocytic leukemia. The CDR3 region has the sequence CASSLGRTAWNEQFF. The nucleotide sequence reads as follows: TGTGCCAGCAGCTTAGGAAGGACTGCTTGGAATGAGCAGTTCTTC.